The 30 T cell receptor beta chains below come from one sample, sequenced in a study of blood T cell repertoires in COVID-19 (dated by TCRdb to about 2020). Library preparation employed the immunoSEQ multiplex PCR assay. The immuneACCESS repertoire file appears here via TCRdb, limited to in-frame rearrangements. These files lack a portion of the clones; in checked studies, under half of the deficit traces to unresolved V genes, and the cause of the others is not known. The sample data list just under 50,000 clones, and 79% of these were observed just once. Clones ranked in the top ten supply roughly 25% of the sample. The specimen was peripheral blood. These TCRs come from an older man with acute or convalescent COVID-19.

V and J are TRBV9 and TRBJ2-1, with D perhaps matching TRBD2 (6 bases). Per germline, CDR1 SGDLS and CDR2 YYNGEE. The CDR3 consists of 14 residues. The V and J ends lost 0 bases and 7 bases respectively, with 11 bases between them. This CDR3 is CASSVEAGRNEQFF. In DNA form, the CDR3 reads TGTGCCAGCAGCGTAGAGGCGGGACGAAATGAGCAGTTCTTC. Full variable domain (remainder filled in from reference TRBV9 and TRBJ2-1): DSGVTQTPKHLITATGQRVTLRCSPRSGDLSVYWYQQSLDQGLQFLIQYYNGEERAKGNILERFSAQQFPDLHSELNLSSLELGDSALYFCASSVEAGRNEQFFGPGTRLTVL.

The chain carries TRBV7-9 and TRBJ2-3, with a weak D call TRBD2 (5 bases). The CDR3 is made up of 15 amino acids. The V gene lost 2 bases and the J gene lost 4 bases, with 13 bases spanning the gap. Per germline, CDR1 SEHNR and CDR2 FQNEAQ (reference sequence). The CDR3 bases are TGTGCCAGCAGCTTACCACGGGGTACGGCAGATACGCAGTATTTT. It translates to CASSLPRGTADTQYF.

The chain links TRBV11-1 to TRBJ2-5; weak D call: TRBD1 (5 bases). The CDR3 is 14 amino acids. Trimming removed 5 bases at V and 2 bases at J, with 12 bases between. Germline V gene lookup returns CDR1 SGHAT and CDR2 FQDESV (reference sequence). Written as DNA, the CDR3 is TGTGCCAGCAGCCAGACAGCCTTACAAGAGACCCAGTACTTC. Its protein is CASSQTALQETQYF.

The DNA of the CDR3 is TGTGCCAGCAGCTCGGACCCGGGACAGGCGCTTGATGAGCAGTTCTTC. Protein: CASSSDPGQALDEQFF. The gene calls are TRBV5-6 and TRBJ2-1, with 8 bases lining up with TRBD1. The V and J ends lost 3 bases and 8 bases, in that order; junction bases with no gene match: 13. Germline assignment: CDR1 SGHDT and CDR2 YYEEEE. The CDR3 covers 16 residues.

The rearrangement uses TRBV4-1 and TRBJ2-7, with 9 bases aligning to TRBD2. V lost 0 bases, J lost 2 bases, and 5 bases stayed unmatched. Germline-derived CDR1 and CDR2 are MGHRA and YSYEKL. The CDR3 covers 16 residues. The CDR3 spells CASSQEGGGGAYEQYF. As DNA, the CDR3 is TGCGCCAGCAGCCAAGAAGGGGGCGGGGGGGCCTACGAGCAGTACTTC.

This chain uses TRBV5-5 with TRBJ2-5; 9 bases agree with TRBD2. Germline V lookup: CDR1 SGHKS, CDR2 YYEKEE (reference sequence). This CDR3 is 16 amino acids long. Germline trimming cut 0 bases from V and 4 bases from J; bases unmatched to any gene: 7. CDR3 DNA sequence: TGTGCCAGCAGCTTGGAGGCGGGGGGGCCGGGAGAGACCCAGTACTTC. Protein product: CASSLEAGGPGETQYF. Complete variable domain (other parts from reference TRBV5-5 and TRBJ2-5): DAGVTQSPTHLIKTRGQQVTLRCSPISGHKSVSWYQQVLGQGPQFIFQYYEKEERGRGNFPDRFSARQFPNYSSELNVNALLLGDSALYLCASSLEAGGPGETQYFGPGTRLLVL.

The chain joins TRBV24-1 to TRBJ2-1; 8 positions agree with TRBD1. V gave up 5 bases and J gave up 6 bases; unmatched junction bases: 11. The CDR3 is 16 residues long. The germline V gene encodes CDR1 KGHDR and CDR2 SFDVKD. The CDR3 DNA reads TGTGCCACCAGTGTCATGGACAGGGCGTTCTTCAATGAGCAGTTCTTC. This encodes CATSVMDRAFFNEQFF.

The J gene is TRBJ2-1, the V gene TRBV11-3; TRBD2 agrees at 9 bases. Trimming removed 5 bases from V and 6 bases from J; junction bases left unmatched: 8. Per germline, CDR1 SGHNT and CDR2 YENEEA. CDR3 length equals 15 residues. This CDR3 reads CASSQTSGLGNEQFF. The CDR3, as DNA: TGTGCCAGCAGCCAGACTAGCGGCCTGGGCAATGAGCAGTTCTTC.

This clone was seen just once. V is TRBV18 and J is TRBJ2-3; 9 positions match TRBD2. The CDR3 has 16 amino acids. Germline V gene lookup returns CDR1 KGHSH and CDR2 LQKENI. V shed 4 bases, J shed 1 base, and the junction held 6 bases outside the gene matches. The CDR3 region is CASSLRTSVGTDTQYF. The DNA of the CDR3 is TGTGCCAGCTCACTTCGGACTAGCGTTGGCACAGATACGCAGTATTTT. Full variable domain (remainder filled in from reference TRBV18 and TRBJ2-3): NAGVMQNPRHLVRRRGQEARLRCSPMKGHSHVYWYRQLPEEGLKFMVYLQKENIIDESGMPKERFSAEFPKEGPSILRIQQVVRGDSAAYFCASSLRTSVGTDTQYFGPGTRLTVL.

V usage is TRBV12-3 or TRBV12-4 and J usage is TRBJ2-7, with D maybe TRBD1 (5 bases). Between the trimmed V and J ends, which lost 6 bases and 4 bases, there was a span of 10 bases. The CDR3 has 12 amino acids. Written as DNA, the CDR3 is TGTGCCAGCAGCTCCCAGGGTTACGAGCAGTACTTC. Translating gives CASSSQGYEQYF.

The V gene is TRBV9, the J gene TRBJ2-5; D remains unclear. From germline, CDR1 is SGDLS and CDR2 YYNGEE. The CDR3 is made up of 13 amino acids. The V end lost 3 bases, the J end lost 2 bases, and 8 bases lay between the germline ends. CDR3 nucleotides: TGTGCCAGCAGCGGAGGATCTCAAGAGACCCAGTACTTC. It codes for CASSGGSQETQYF.

The sample holds one count of this clone. This chain links TRBV5-8 with TRBJ1-5, with D tentatively TRBD1 (5 bases). This CDR3 has 15 residues. Germline V CDR1 and CDR2: SGHTS, YDEGEE. With 2 bases removed from V and 6 bases from J, the gap between germline ends came to 15 bases. This CDR3 is CASSFSAGTIQPQHF. CDR3 in DNA: TGTGCCAGCAGCTTTTCGGCAGGGACTATTCAGCCCCAGCATTTT.

The CDR3 protein is CASSSGASVNQPQHF. The CDR3 coding sequence is TGTGCCAGTAGTAGTGGGGCCAGCGTAAATCAGCCCCAGCATTTT. This chain joins TRBV19 and TRBJ1-5; perhaps TRBD1 as D (5 bases). V was pared by 4 bases and J by 4 bases, with 14 bases between. This CDR3 region has 15 residues. Germline V gene data show CDR1 as LNHDA and CDR2 as SQIVND (reference sequence).

This clone was seen a single time. This rearrangement joins TRBV5-4 to TRBJ2-7, with 7 bases aligning to TRBD1. J gave up 5 bases and V 1 base, and 3 bases lay outside the gene matches. The CDR3 totals 13 residues. Germline loops: CDR1 SGHNT, CDR2 YYREEE (reference sequence). The CDR3 DNA sequence: TGTGCCAGCAGCTTGAAGGGGGCCAACGAGCAGTACTTC. Protein: CASSLKGANEQYF.

The J gene is TRBJ1-1, the V gene TRBV19; 8 bases align to TRBD1. V trimming: 5 bases; J trimming: 0 bases; junction bases outside the gene matches: 11. Looked up from germline, CDR1 is LNHDA and CDR2 is SQIVND (reference sequence). The CDR3 covers 17 residues. The CDR3 protein is CASSYTRDRSMNTEAFF. The CDR3 bases are TGTGCCAGTAGTTATACTCGGGACAGGTCGATGAACACTGAAGCTTTCTTT.

J is TRBJ1-2 and V is TRBV19, with TRBD1 matching 8 bases. The trim removed 8 bases at V and 4 bases at J, leaving 12 bases unmatched. There are 15 residues in the CDR3. Germline V gene lookup returns CDR1 LNHDA and CDR2 SQIVND (reference sequence). CDR3 in DNA: TGTGCCAGTGCAAACGCCTGGGGACAGGCCTATGGCTACACCTTC. Protein sequence: CASANAWGQAYGYTF. The full variable domain, completed using reference TRBV19 and TRBJ1-2, is DGGITQSPKYLFRKEGQNVTLSCEQNLNHDAMYWYRQDPGQGLRLIYYSQIVNDFQKGDIAEGYSVSREKKESFPLTVTSAQKNPTAFYLCASANAWGQAYGYTFGSGTRLTVV.

This clone was seen a single time. V is TRBV7-8 and J is TRBJ2-1; D is perhaps TRBD1 (6 bases). The V gene lost 5 bases and the J gene lost 0 bases, with 35 bases spanning the gap. This CDR3 is built from 23 residues. Germline V CDR1 and CDR2: SGHVS, FQNEAQ. CDR3 sequence (DNA): TGTGCCAGCAGCCCTAGGGGGACATCGTACCTTAGGCGGGTGAAGCGCTCCTACAATGAGCAGTTCTTC. Its protein product is CASSPRGTSYLRRVKRSYNEQFF.

This chain connects TRBV28 to TRBJ1-1; D possibly corresponds to TRBD1 (6 bases). The CDR3 is 14 residues long. Germline assignment: CDR1 MDHEN and CDR2 SYDVKM. Trimming took 3 bases from V and 10 from J, leaving 18 bases between them. The CDR3 sequence: CASSFRGKKSGAFF. The CDR3 DNA is TGTGCCAGCAGTTTCAGGGGCAAAAAATCCGGAGCTTTCTTT.

The CDR3 here is CASSDRGVVSGANVLTF. In DNA, the CDR3 is TGTGCCAGCAGTGACCGAGGCGTGGTCTCTGGGGCCAACGTCCTGACTTTC. V and J are TRBV6-1 and TRBJ2-6; D remains unclear. The CDR3 is 17 residues long. V lost 3 bases and J lost 0, with 12 bases in between. Germline V gives CDR1 MNHNS, CDR2 SASEGT.

The chain uses TRBV6-5 and TRBJ1-1; TRBD1 might be the D (5 bases). Trimming removed 7 bases at V and 2 bases at J, with 17 bases between. CDR3 length: 15 amino acids. CDR1 is MNHEY and CDR2 is SVGAGI in the germline V gene. The DNA of the CDR3 is TGTGCCAGCATCCTCTCGGGGGGGATCAACACTGAAGCTTTCTTT. Its translation is CASILSGGINTEAFF.

The rearrangement uses TRBV29-1 and TRBJ1-4, with unresolved D. Germline CDR1 SQVTM, CDR2 ANQGSEA. The V and J ends lost 6 bases and 8 bases respectively, with 16 bases between them. The CDR3 is made up of 13 amino acids. The CDR3 DNA reads TGCAGCGTAAGCACCGGGAGGGTGGAAAAACTGTTTTTT. This codes for CSVSTGRVEKLFF. The full variable domain, with the rest looked up from reference TRBV29-1 and TRBJ1-4, is SAVISQKPSRDICQRGTSLTIQCQVDSQVTMMFWYRQQPGQSLTLIATANQGSEATYESGFVIDKFPISRPNLTFSTLTVSNMSPEDSSIYLCSVSTGRVEKLFFGSGTQLSVL.

The chain carries TRBV6-6 and TRBJ2-1; possible D gene TRBD1, 5 bases. V was shortened by 0 bases and J by 6 bases, with 12 bases between the two germline ends. CDR3 length equals 15 residues. The V gene's germline CDR1 is MNHNY and CDR2 SVGAGI (reference sequence). CDR3 nucleotide sequence: TGTGCCAGCAGTTACTCAGGGGAATCCGGCAATGAGCAGTTCTTC. Amino acids: CASSYSGESGNEQFF.

In DNA form, the CDR3 reads TGTGCCAGCAGCTTTCCAGGAAACACCATATATTTT. It yields the protein CASSFPGNTIYF. The rearrangement joins TRBV7-2 to TRBJ1-3; D is uncertain. V was clipped by 3 bases and J by 4 bases, with 4 bases between them. The V gene's germline CDR1 is SGHTA and CDR2 FQGNSA. CDR3 size: 12 residues.

The chain recombines TRBV2 with TRBJ1-4, with D possibly matching TRBD1 (6 bases). The CDR3 spans 14 residues. In germline, CDR1 is SNHLY, CDR2 FYNNEI. V was cut by 7 bases and J by 4 bases, with 13 bases left in between. The CDR3 DNA reads as TGTGCCAGCACCCAGGACAGACATAATGAAAAACTGTTTTTT. It specifies CASTQDRHNEKLFF.

The gene calls are TRBV7-9 and TRBJ1-5, with a possible D match to TRBD1 (6 bases). The CDR3 contains 13 residues. V was pared by 5 bases and J by 2 bases, with 7 bases between. Germline V CDR1 and CDR2: SEHNR, FQNEAQ (reference sequence). CDR3 amino acids: CASSPGGNQPQHF. CDR3 nucleotides: TGTGCCAGCAGCCCAGGGGGCAATCAGCCCCAGCATTTT.

The rearrangement uses TRBV11-3 and TRBJ2-7; the match to TRBD1 covers 9 bases. V was clipped by 1 base and J by 5 bases; unmatched bases: 6. The CDR3 loop spans 15 amino acids. CDR1 and CDR2 from the germline V gene are SGHNT and YENEEA. CDR3 residues: CASSLVGTGMNEQYF. CDR3 DNA: TGTGCCAGCAGCTTAGTAGGGACAGGGATGAACGAGCAGTACTTC.

In its sample, this clone was seen a few times. The chain combines TRBV2 with TRBJ1-2; D perhaps matches TRBD1 (6 bases). This CDR3 contains 13 residues. The germline CDR1 and CDR2 sequences are SNHLY and FYNNEI. V lost 3 bases, J lost 8 bases, and 13 bases lay in between. The CDR3 DNA sequence: TGTGCCAGCAGTGACCCACCCCAGGGGGGCTACACCTTC. As protein: CASSDPPQGGYTF. The full variable domain, with the rest looked up from reference TRBV2 and TRBJ1-2, is EPEVTQTPSHQVTQMGQEVILRCVPISNHLYFYWYRQILGQKVEFLVSFYNNEISEKSEIFDDQFSVERPDGSNFTLKIRSTKLEDSAMYFCASSDPPQGGYTFGSGTRLTVV.

The V gene is TRBV5-5, the J gene TRBJ1-1; D gene unclear. V lost 2 bases and J 1 base, leaving 12 bases between the germline ends. This CDR3 comprises 15 residues. Germline values: CDR1 SGHKS, CDR2 YYEKEE (reference sequence). The CDR3 DNA is TGTGCCAGCAGCTTCCGTCTTGCAGGGAACACTGAAGCTTTCTTT. It yields the protein CASSFRLAGNTEAFF.

The rearrangement joins TRBV5-4 to TRBJ2-5; D not certain. The CDR3 has 15 amino acids. Germline V gives CDR1 SGHNT, CDR2 YYREEE (reference sequence). Trimming removed 0 bases at V and 1 base at J, with 10 bases between. The DNA for the CDR3 is TGTGCCAGCAGCTTGGAACCGCTATCCCAAGAGACCCAGTACTTC. It encodes CASSLEPLSQETQYF.

The chain couples TRBV5-1 to TRBJ2-1, with TRBD1 matching over 9 bases. Germline V gene data show CDR1 as SGHRS and CDR2 as YFSETQ. CDR3 length equals 14 residues. V trimming: 7 bases; J trimming: 8 bases; junction bases outside the gene matches: 10. The CDR3 sequence: CASLTGTGSDEQFF. CDR3 in DNA: TGCGCCAGCCTGACCGGGACAGGGTCGGATGAGCAGTTCTTC. Supplemented by reference TRBV5-1 and TRBJ2-1, the full variable domain reads KAGVTQTPRYLIKTRGQQVTLSCSPISGHRSVSWYQQTPGQGLQFLFEYFSETQRNKGNFPGRFSGRQFSNSRSEMNVSTLELGDSALYLCASLTGTGSDEQFFGPGTRLTVL.